This TCR beta chain was recovered during a study of CD8+CD57+ T cells in acquired aplastic anemia (dated by TCRdb to 2016 to 2019). Regarding the complete study: DNA extracted from sorted CD4+ and CD8+ cells had a mean of roughly 3.3 ug, with a range of roughly 0.2 to 30 ug. CD8+CD57+ expansion was defined as a frequency above the mean frequency observed in healthy subjects. The investigation overall reported the following: Although under 35 CD8+ CDR3 sequences were shared by patients and controls, these sequences appeared highly expressed in patients and within the immunodominant clones of patients. No significant difference in CD8+ Simpson's diversity was found between patients and healthy controls (P=0.060).

Including cysteine and phenylalanine, the CDR3 has 13 amino acids. Only the CDR3 portion is preserved as DNA: 39 bases, with reading frame beginning at the first base. The germline V gene gives CDR1 as SGDLS and CDR2 as YYNGEE. The patients picked for sequencing were ones in whom flow cytometry had shown an expansion of CD8+CD57+ cells. All patients had severe acquired aplastic anemia diagnosed by International Study of Aplastic Anemia and Agranulocytosis and Camitta criteria. No patient had received any therapy when blood was sampled. The study deep-sequenced TCR repertoires of sorted CD4+ and CD8+ blood T cells from severe aplastic anemia patients and healthy subjects. Patients were enrolled in the USA under clinicaltrials.gov protocols 00001620, 01623167, 00001397, 00071045, 00081523 and 00961064. Ficoll-Paque density gradient centrifugation was used to isolate peripheral blood mononuclear cells. Before DNA extraction, CD4+ and CD8+ T cells were sorted with FACS or magnetic beads.

Genomic DNA served as template for TCR beta VDJ combination and CDR3 sequence profiling. TCR repertoire sequencing was run on an Illumina HiSeq 2000. The study's own analysis went as follows. TRBV/TRBJ rearrangement plots, CDR3 size and DJ length profiles, and Simpson's diversity index were used to assess repertoires. The immunodominant clone was defined as the most abundant DNA sequence in deep sequencing data. CDR3 amino acid sequences were checked for sharing across subjects and were also compared against the VDJdb database and published repertoires. In TCRdb, the public reads were trimmed at Q25 with fastp and aligned with MiXCR, with productive beta chains retained. One record per CDR3 amino acid sequence lists the most common genes and DNA. TCRdb's processing, not the authors' own work, is the source of the V and J calls. For this sample there are over 150,000 distinct CDR3 sequences; around 60% appear just once. Of the sample, about two fifths falls within the top ten clones.

As regards this clonotype: The antigen this receptor binds is unknown. One end of the junction does not line up with germline, which may come from a read error.

The specimen was sorted CD4+, CD8+, or CD8+CD57+ T cells (not recorded which) from PBMCs. This clonotype was obtained from a human donor with aplastic anemia. The V and J genes are TRBV9 and TRBJ1-1; TRBD1 is a weak D gene call, 5 bases matching. The CDR3 reads CASNGAVHTEAFF. The nucleotide sequence reads TGTGCTAGCAACGGGGCCGTTCACACTGAAGCTTTCTTT.